This entry lists 2 T cell receptor beta chains sequenced from one sample in a study of shared clonotypes between healthy human individuals. Cells designated naive CD8 were CD45RO-negative and were positively selected for CCR7, with terminally differentiated effector memory CD45RA+ cells excluded. Libraries were prepared by immunoSEQ multiplex PCR; TCRdb keeps only in-frame clonotypes and omits some of them. In the table there are millions of clones, about 95% of which are singletons. Source material: naive CD8+ T cells sorted from blood. The receptors derive from a man aged 18 to 30 in good health.

V gene TRBV6-7 combines with J gene TRBJ2-2; 12 positions agree with TRBD2. TRBV6-7 is classed as an ORF, of uncertain function. V dropped 1 base and J dropped 8; count of bases not matched to a gene: 8. The CDR3 is made up of 17 amino acids. CDR3 sequence: CASSYFGLAGGTGELFF. CDR3 DNA: TGTGCCAGCAGTTACTTCGGGCTAGCGGGGGGGACTGGGGAGCTGTTTTTT.

This chain links TRBV11-2 with TRBJ1-2; a weak D match, TRBD1 (5 bases). This CDR3 is built from 14 residues. Germline V lookup: CDR1 SGHAT, CDR2 FQNNGV. V lost 5 bases and J 4 bases, leaving 14 bases between the germline ends. The CDR3 sequence: CASSPSEGSYGYTF. The CDR3 DNA reads TGTGCCAGCAGCCCCTCGGAGGGGTCCTATGGCTACACCTTC.